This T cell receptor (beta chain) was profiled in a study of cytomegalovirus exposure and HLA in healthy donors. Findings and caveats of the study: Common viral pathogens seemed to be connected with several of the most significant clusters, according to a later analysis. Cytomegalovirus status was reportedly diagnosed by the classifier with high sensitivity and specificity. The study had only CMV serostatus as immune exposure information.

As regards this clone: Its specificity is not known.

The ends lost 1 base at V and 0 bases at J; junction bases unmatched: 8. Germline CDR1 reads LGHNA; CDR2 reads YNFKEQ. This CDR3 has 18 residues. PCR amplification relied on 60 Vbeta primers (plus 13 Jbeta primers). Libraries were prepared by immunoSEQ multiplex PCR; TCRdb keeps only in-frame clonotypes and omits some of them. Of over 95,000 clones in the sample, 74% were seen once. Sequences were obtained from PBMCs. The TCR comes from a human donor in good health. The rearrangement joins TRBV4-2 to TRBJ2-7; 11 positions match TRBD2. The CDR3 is CASSQARDSGGGSYEQYF. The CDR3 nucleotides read TGTGCCAGCAGCCAAGCCCGAGATAGCGGGGGGGGCTCCTACGAGCAGTACTTC.